Below are 25 T cell receptor beta chains sequenced from a single sample in a study of shared clonotypes between healthy human individuals. Method: immunoSEQ multiplex PCR; TCRdb's copy keeps in-frame clones and lacks some. Here the sample spans millions of clones, 95% being singletons. Sequencing was done on a sample of naive CD4+ T cells sorted from blood. As for subset: CD45RA+ positively selected. The receptors originated from a man in his late teens or twenties in good health.

The count of this clone is one. This chain joins TRBV6-6 and TRBJ2-2, with TRBD1 as a possible D gene (6 bases). This CDR3 is 15 amino acids long. The V gene's germline CDR1 is MNHNY and CDR2 SVGAGI (reference sequence). V lost 6 bases, J lost 1 base, and 12 bases lay in between. CDR3 coding DNA: TGTGCCAGCAGACCTCCGGGACAGAACACCGGGGAGCTGTTTTTT. The encoded protein is CASRPPGQNTGELFF.

The V call is TRBV5-6, the J call TRBJ1-6, with 8 bases matching TRBD1. J gave up 9 bases and V 1 base, and 6 bases lay outside the gene matches. CDR1 SGHDT and CDR2 YYEEEE come from the germline V gene. The CDR3 has 15 amino acids. This CDR3 reads CASSLYWQGASPLHF. The DNA of the CDR3 is TGTGCCAGCAGCTTGTACTGGCAGGGGGCTTCACCCCTCCACTTT.

The V call is TRBV7-9, the J call TRBJ2-1; D is undetermined. V lost 0 bases to trimming and J lost 15 bases, with 15 bases between them. Germline V gene sequence: CDR1 SEHNR, CDR2 FQNEAQ (reference sequence). The CDR3 runs 13 residues. The CDR3 nucleotides read TGTGCCAGCAGCTTAGCTTGGACGGAAGGGTGGTTCTTC. As protein: CASSLAWTEGWFF.

Notes on this clone: The sample contains more than one DNA sequence encoding this CDR3. This sequence joins TRBV6-5 and TRBJ1-1; D uncertain. V lost 5 bases and J 1 base, leaving 8 bases between the germline ends. Germline V gene data show CDR1 as MNHEY and CDR2 as SVGAGI. The CDR3 length is 13 residues. The CDR3: CASSRTENTEAFF. The CDR3 DNA reads as TGTGCCAGCAGTCGGACGGAGAACACTGAAGCTTTCTTT.

The rearrangement links TRBV6-1 to TRBJ2-7, with 7 bases identical to TRBD1. Germline lookup yields CDR1 MNHNS and CDR2 SASEGT. The CDR3 runs to 14 residues. With V trimmed by 4 bases and J by 3 bases, 6 bases remained unmatched. The CDR3: CASSGQGGFYEQYF. DNA for the CDR3: TGTGCCAGCAGTGGACAGGGCGGGTTCTACGAGCAGTACTTC.

In its sample, this clone was seen once. Distinct nucleotide sequences in the sample also encode this CDR3. DNA for the CDR3: TGCGCCAGCAGTGAGTCGCCTAACTATGGCTACACCTTC. Its translation: CASSESPNYGYTF. The chain has TRBV10-1 and TRBJ1-2; D unresolved. The CDR3 consists of 13 residues. Trimming shortened V by 0 bases and J by 0 bases, and 2 bases separated the two germline ends. Germline V lookup: CDR1 WNHNN, CDR2 SYGVQD (reference sequence).

The chain is built from TRBV11-2 and TRBJ1-1, with unresolved D. The CDR3 covers 16 residues. Germline-derived CDR1 and CDR2 are SGHAT and FQNNGV. Trimming stripped 2 bases from V and 2 bases from J, with 15 bases between. CDR3 protein: CASSLLAGGRNTEAFF. The CDR3 DNA is TGTGCCAGCAGCTTACTGGCGGGAGGAAGAAACACTGAAGCTTTCTTT.

In this sample, this clone turned up once. The genes are TRBV30 and TRBJ1-1; tentative D call: TRBD1 (6 bases). CDR1 is GTSNPN, CDR2 SVGIG, per germline (reference sequence). The V end was cut by 2 bases, the J end by 5 bases, with 12 bases between. This CDR3 contains 13 residues. This CDR3 reads CAWSPQGPTEAFF. In DNA, the CDR3 is TGTGCCTGGAGTCCACAGGGACCGACTGAAGCTTTCTTT.

This rearrangement joins TRBV6-5 to TRBJ1-2; D is unclear. The length of the CDR3 is 14 residues. CDR1 is MNHEY and CDR2 is SVGAGI in the germline V gene. Trimming stripped 3 bases from V and 4 bases from J, with 12 bases between. In nucleotides, the CDR3 is TGTGCCAGCAGTTATAGGGTGCCTGGCTATGGCTACACCTTC. It yields the protein CASSYRVPGYGYTF.

The chain links TRBV4-3 to TRBJ1-1; D is undetermined. Germline V CDR1 and CDR2: LGHNA, YSLEER. V dropped 1 base and J dropped 1 base, with 10 bases sitting between them. The CDR3 runs to 15 residues. The CDR3 region is CASSQVGKANTEAFF. Written as DNA, the CDR3 is TGCGCCAGCAGCCAAGTTGGAAAGGCGAACACTGAAGCTTTCTTT.

This clone appeared a single time. The V call is TRBV6-5, the J call TRBJ2-7; D unresolved. The germline V and J ends were trimmed by 8 bases and 4 bases, with 9 bases remaining between them. Looked up from germline, CDR1 is MNHEY and CDR2 is SVGAGI. The CDR3 runs to 11 residues. CDR3 protein: CASGPPYEQYF. CDR3 DNA: TGTGCCAGCGGTCCCCCTTACGAGCAGTACTTC.

J is TRBJ1-6 and V is TRBV19; D is perhaps TRBD1 (6 bases). The V gene lost 7 bases and the J gene lost 16 bases, with 14 bases spanning the gap. The V gene's germline CDR1 is LNHDA and CDR2 SQIVND (reference sequence). CDR3 length: 11 amino acids. CDR3 coding DNA: TGTGCCAGTAAAGGGGAACAGGGACTCCACTTT. This sequence encodes CASKGEQGLHF.

The CDR3 region is CASQGLADLSYEQYF. CDR3 in DNA: TGTGCCAGCCAAGGACTAGCGGATCTCTCCTACGAGCAGTACTTC. The V and J genes are TRBV6-6 and TRBJ2-7; 10 nucleotides line up with TRBD2. The CDR3 has 15 amino acids. Germline-derived CDR1 and CDR2 are MNHNY and SVGAGI (reference sequence). V shed 8 bases and J 0 bases; nucleotides not matched to a gene: 7.

J is TRBJ2-7 and V is TRBV19; D gene ambiguous. The germline gives CDR1 LNHDA, CDR2 SQIVND (reference sequence). CDR3 length: 13 residues. With 5 bases removed from V and 3 bases from J, the gap between germline ends came to 11 bases. The CDR3 loop is CASSRSRDYEQYF. The CDR3 nucleotides read TGTGCCAGTAGTCGTTCGCGTGACTACGAGCAGTACTTC. The whole variable domain, filled in from reference TRBV19 and TRBJ2-7, reads DGGITQSPKYLFRKEGQNVTLSCEQNLNHDAMYWYRQDPGQGLRLIYYSQIVNDFQKGDIAEGYSVSREKKESFPLTVTSAQKNPTAFYLCASSRSRDYEQYFGPGTRLTVT.

The chain joins TRBV18 to TRBJ2-5; the D gene is possibly TRBD2 (6 bases). The CDR3 runs to 15 residues. Germline lookup yields CDR1 KGHSH and CDR2 LQKENI. V was trimmed by 6 bases and J by 0 bases, leaving 14 bases between them. CDR3 in DNA: TGTGCCAGCTCTCTCACGGAGGGGAACCAAGAGACCCAGTACTTC. This encodes CASSLTEGNQETQYF.

This sequence joins TRBV7-9 and TRBJ2-3; TRBD1 matches at 7 bases. The CDR3 is 15 residues long. Trimming at V came to 7 bases and at J to 4 bases, leaving 11 bases not matched to a gene. CDR1 and CDR2 (germline): SEHNR, FQNEAQ (reference sequence). CDR3: CASTPGGSGADTQYF. In nucleotides, the CDR3 is TGTGCCAGCACCCCAGGGGGAAGTGGGGCAGATACGCAGTATTTT.

The rearrangement uses TRBV30 and TRBJ2-3; D is tentatively TRBD1 or TRBD2 (5 bases each). Germline loops: CDR1 GTSNPN, CDR2 SVGIG (reference sequence). This CDR3 contains 13 residues. V shed 6 bases and J shed 8 bases, with 18 bases lying between them. The CDR3 coding sequence is TGTGCCTGCGCCCGGGACCCAGATGGTACGCAGTATTTT. Translation gives CACARDPDGTQYF.

The rearrangement uses TRBV5-1 and TRBJ1-5; tentative D call: TRBD1 (6 bases). Per the germline V gene, CDR1 is SGHRS and CDR2 is YFSETQ. The ends were cut back, 0 bases at V and 4 bases at J, with 11 bases in the middle. The CDR3 has 15 residues. CDR3 region: CASSLGPGANQPQHF. In DNA form, the CDR3 reads TGCGCCAGCAGCTTGGGTCCGGGGGCAAATCAGCCCCAGCATTTT.

The gene calls are TRBV5-4 and TRBJ2-3; TRBD2 matches at 7 bases. The CDR3 covers 17 residues. J lost 3 bases, V lost 1 base, and 11 bases had no gene match. The germline CDR1 and CDR2 sequences are SGHNT and YYREEE (reference sequence). CDR3 residues: CASSLRNRLAGTDTQYF. The CDR3 bases are TGTGCCAGCAGCTTGCGGAACCGACTAGCTGGAACAGATACGCAGTATTTT.

This sequence joins TRBV6-1 and TRBJ2-7, with D perhaps TRBD1 or TRBD2 (5 bases each). V lost 6 bases, J lost 6 bases, and 15 bases lay in between. Germline V gives CDR1 MNHNS, CDR2 SASEGT. The CDR3 extends over 13 amino acids. The CDR3 loop reads CASSQGGGREQYF. Here the CDR3 DNA reads TGTGCCAGCAGCCAGGGTGGGGGACGCGAGCAGTACTTC.

V is TRBV19 and J is TRBJ1-2; 8 nucleotides agree with TRBD1. Germline CDR1 and CDR2: LNHDA and SQIVND (reference sequence). The CDR3 totals 17 residues. After removal of 4 bases from V and 8 bases from J, the junction contained 18 bases not matched to a gene. The CDR3 sequence: CASSTSGQGVRPLGYTF. For the CDR3, the DNA is TGTGCCAGTAGTACGTCTGGACAGGGCGTTCGACCTCTGGGCTACACCTTC.

With regard to this clone: Other DNA sequences of this sample code for an identical CDR3. This rearrangement joins TRBV5-4 to TRBJ2-5; 7 nucleotides line up with TRBD1. The CDR3 is 13 residues long. The germline gives CDR1 SGHNT, CDR2 YYREEE (reference sequence). V shed 0 bases and J 4 bases; nucleotides not matched to a gene: 0. The CDR3 nucleotides read TGTGCCAGCAGCTTGGGGGACAGAGAGACCCAGTACTTC. Its translation is CASSLGDRETQYF.

Only one count was recorded for this clone. V usage is TRBV5-6 and J usage is TRBJ2-1; the match to TRBD2 covers 11 bases. This CDR3 is 17 amino acids long. V was pared by 0 bases and J by 9 bases, with 11 bases of the junction left unmatched. Germline CDR1 is SGHDT and CDR2 is YYEEEE. The CDR3 protein is CASSLVLTSGSGGEQFF. CDR3 in DNA: TGTGCCAGCAGCTTGGTTCTAACTAGCGGGAGTGGGGGTGAGCAGTTCTTC.

This clone was observed a single time. The chain couples TRBV2 to TRBJ1-2; 10 bases line up with TRBD1. Trimming removed 6 bases from V and 3 bases from J; junction bases left unmatched: 1. Germline V gene sequence: CDR1 SNHLY, CDR2 FYNNEI. This CDR3 contains 13 residues. CDR3 protein: CASRGTGDYGYTF. As DNA, the CDR3 is TGTGCCAGCAGGGGGACAGGGGACTATGGCTACACCTTC.

This clone was found once. The DNA of the CDR3 is TGTGCCAGCAGTGGGGGTGGCTCGAAGGGCCTCTACGAGCAGTACTTC. Translation: CASSGGGSKGLYEQYF. This chain connects TRBV6-1 to TRBJ2-7; D is unresolved. The CDR3 totals 16 residues. The V end lost 4 bases, the J end lost 3 bases, and 19 bases lay between the germline ends. Germline-derived CDR1 and CDR2 are MNHNS and SASEGT.